Listed here are 16 T cell receptor beta chains from one sample, sequenced in a study of blood T cells in healthy people across ages. For the second PCR, which ran for roughly 7 to 11 cycles, a sample-barcoded 5' primer and a J-beta primer mix were used. TCRdb processed the 5' RACE reads anew with MiXCR; each CDR3 protein has one entry. This sample has 780,000 or so distinct CDR3 sequences; roughly three fifths occur once, and the top ten carry 25% to 30%. Material: blood. Source of these receptors: a man aged 40-55 years in good health.

The chain is built from TRBV7-9 and TRBJ2-7; 8 nucleotides line up with TRBD1. The end of the DNA fits TRBJ2-5 better, so the J call may be wrong. Germline lookup yields CDR1 SEHNR and CDR2 FQNEAQ (reference sequence). The CDR3 consists of 16 residues. The CDR3 here is CASSRSNGQGAETQYF. The CDR3 bases are TGTGCCAGCAGCCGATCAAATGGACAGGGCGCAGAGACCCAGTACTTC.

The CDR3 region is CASISDTSGGEETQYF. The CDR3 bases are TGTGCCAGCATCTCCGATACTAGCGGGGGGGAGGAGACCCAGTACTTC. This chain connects TRBV7-2 to TRBJ2-5, with 13 bases fitting TRBD2. The V segment lost 7 bases and the J segment 5 bases; nucleotides outside the gene matches: 10. CDR3 size: 16 residues. Germline CDR1 and CDR2: SGHTA and FQGNSA.

This clonotype was observed a handful of times. This chain links TRBV7-2 with TRBJ2-1, with D possibly TRBD1 on 5 matching bases. This CDR3 contains 15 residues. The germline V gene encodes CDR1 SGHTA and CDR2 FQGNSA. The germline V and J ends were trimmed by 6 bases and 4 bases, with 16 bases remaining between them. The CDR3 DNA reads as TGTGCCAGCAGAAATAGACAGACCCCTTACAATGAGCAGTTCTTC. Translating it yields CASRNRQTPYNEQFF.

CDR3: CASSLAGPKYYEQYF. As DNA, the CDR3 is TGTGCCAGCAGCTTGGCGGGACCTAAGTACTACGAGCAGTACTTC. V is TRBV5-6 and J is TRBJ2-4; the D gene could be TRBD1 or TRBD2 (5 bases each). With the DNA end fitting TRBJ2-7 better, the J assignment may be wrong. Germline-derived CDR1 and CDR2 are SGHDT and YYEEEE. The CDR3 covers 15 residues.

The chain carries TRBV5-1 and TRBJ2-1; 9 nucleotides match TRBD2. V was clipped by 0 bases and J by 0 bases; unmatched bases: 13. The V gene's germline CDR1 is SGHRS and CDR2 YFSETQ. CDR3 length equals 20 residues. The CDR3 sequence is CASSLAGTSRNASSYNEQFF. As DNA, the CDR3 is TGCGCCAGCAGCTTGGCCGGGACTAGCAGAAACGCGAGCTCCTACAATGAGCAGTTCTTC.

CDR3 loop: CASSQWGLTGELFF. The CDR3 coding sequence is TGTGCCAGCAGCCAATGGGGGCTAACCGGGGAGCTGTTTTTT. V and J are TRBV3-1 and TRBJ2-2; tentative D call: TRBD1 (6 bases). CDR1 and CDR2 (germline): LGHDT, YNNKEL (reference sequence). V lost 2 bases and J 5 bases, leaving 9 bases between the germline ends. The CDR3 runs to 14 residues.

The CDR3: CASSRRTSGANVLTF. The CDR3, as DNA: TGTGCCAGCAGCCGACGGACCTCTGGGGCCAACGTCCTGACTTTC. The chain carries TRBV13 and TRBJ2-6; no reliable D call. The ends were cut back, 5 bases at V and 0 bases at J, with 8 bases in the middle. The CDR3 covers 15 residues. In germline, CDR1 is PRHDT, CDR2 FYEKMQ (reference sequence).

CDR3 DNA: TGTGCCAGCAGCCCGCGGGAAGACCTAAGGGGCTACACCTTC. It specifies CASSPREDLRGYTF. This sequence joins TRBV9 and TRBJ1-2, with no clear D. V lost 4 bases and J lost 8, with 18 bases in between. The germline gives CDR1 SGDLS, CDR2 YYNGEE. The CDR3 runs to 14 residues.

The chain couples TRBV5-6 to TRBJ2-1, with D perhaps matching TRBD1 (6 bases). Germline V CDR1 and CDR2: SGHDT, YYEEEE. This CDR3 is built from 16 residues. The V end lost 4 bases, the J end lost 9 bases, and 23 bases lay between the germline ends. In DNA, the CDR3 is TGTGCCAGCAGCCAAGCCCTCGAGGGGGAAGTAGGTGAGCAGTTCTTC. It encodes CASSQALEGEVGEQFF. The whole variable domain, remainder taken from reference TRBV5-6 and TRBJ2-1, is DAGVTQSPTHLIKTRGQQVTLRCSPKSGHDTVSWYQQALGQGPQFIFQYYEEEERQRGNFPDRFSGHQFPNYSSELNVNALLLGDSALYLCASSQALEGEVGEQFFGPGTRLTVL.

This clonotype was detected only once. CDR3 DNA: TGTGCCAGCAGCGATGGGACGACCGGGAATGAGCAGTTCTTC. Protein sequence: CASSDGTTGNEQFF. This chain links TRBV7-9 with TRBJ2-1; TRBD1 or TRBD2 may be the D gene (5 bases each). The ends were cut back, 5 bases at V and 7 bases at J, with 15 bases in the middle. Looked up from germline, CDR1 is SEHNR and CDR2 is FQNEAQ (reference sequence). CDR3 length: 14 residues.

V usage is TRBV11-1 and J usage is TRBJ2-4, with TRBD1 matching 9 bases. The CDR3 is made up of 14 amino acids. V lost 5 bases, J lost 8 bases, and 7 bases stayed unmatched. CDR1 and CDR2 from the germline V gene are SGHAT and FQDESV (reference sequence). The CDR3 is CASSMGQGVHIQYF. The CDR3 DNA follows: TGTGCCAGCAGCATGGGACAGGGAGTACACATTCAGTACTTC.

The table lists this clonotype with a few counts. This chain uses TRBV3-1 with TRBJ1-6; D call uncertain. Germline V gene data show CDR1 as LGHDT and CDR2 as YNNKEL (reference sequence). Trimming took 1 base from V and 7 from J, leaving 8 bases between them. The CDR3 totals 14 residues. The CDR3 loop reads CASSQVGSNSPLHF. The CDR3 DNA reads TGTGCCAGCAGCCAAGTCGGGAGCAATTCACCCCTCCACTTT. Together with reference TRBV3-1 and TRBJ1-6, the CDR3 gives the full variable domain: DTAVSQTPKYLVTQMGNDKSIKCEQNLGHDTMYWYKQDSKKFLKIMFSYNNKELIINETVPNRFSPKSPDKAHLNLHINSLELGDSAVYFCASSQVGSNSPLHFGNGTRLTVT.

The chain links TRBV15 to TRBJ2-5; tentatively, D is TRBD2 (6 bases). The CDR3 is 16 residues long. The V end was cut by 2 bases, the J end by 5 bases, with 18 bases between. The V gene's germline CDR1 is LNHNV and CDR2 YYDKDF (reference sequence). CDR3 sequence: CATSRPEGLPGETQYF. DNA of the CDR3: TGTGCCACCAGCAGACCTGAGGGACTCCCCGGGGAGACCCAGTACTTC.

The chain has TRBV7-9 and TRBJ2-3; 7 bases agree with TRBD2. Germline CDR1 and CDR2: SEHNR and FQNEAQ (reference sequence). The CDR3 sequence is 16 residues long. Trimming cost V 4 bases and J 1 base; bases outside gene matches: 8. In nucleotides, the CDR3 is TGTGCCAGCAGCTCCGGGGTTCGGGGGGGCACAGATACGCAGTATTTT. It is translated as CASSSGVRGGTDTQYF.

V usage is TRBV24-1 and J usage is TRBJ2-3, with 10 bases that match TRBD2. V shed 12 bases and J 1 base; nucleotides not matched to a gene: 21. The CDR3 has 19 residues. The germline V gene encodes CDR1 KGHDR and CDR2 SFDVKD. The CDR3 nucleotides are TGTGCCGCCCTCTGGGCCTACACCGGGACTAGCGTGCGCACAGATACGCAGTATTTT. This sequence encodes CAALWAYTGTSVRTDTQYF.

This clonotype has a count of ten or more. The gene calls are TRBV4-1 and TRBJ2-7, with D maybe TRBD1 (6 bases). Germline assignment: CDR1 MGHRA and CDR2 YSYEKL. CDR3 length: 14 amino acids. V was cut by 5 bases and J by 4 bases, with 15 bases left in between. The DNA of the CDR3 is TGCGCCAGCAGCTCCCCCGGACAGAGTTACGAGCAGTACTTC. Translating it yields CASSSPGQSYEQYF.